These 22 T cell receptor beta chains were sequenced from one sample in a study of cytomegalovirus exposure and HLA in healthy donors. PCR used 60 Vbeta primers and 13 Jbeta primers. Some clones are missing from TCRdb's copy, which holds only in-frame ones; the method was immunoSEQ multiplex PCR. This sample has 55,000 to 80,000 clones, with around three quarters found just once. Specimen: PBMCs. The receptors originated from a man aged 55-75 years in good health and CMV-seropositive.

This clone turned up a few times. This rearrangement joins TRBV11-3 to TRBJ2-7; 7 positions agree with TRBD2. Germline V gene lookup returns CDR1 SGHNT and CDR2 YENEEA. The CDR3 has 15 residues. V lost 5 bases and J lost 6; bases outside the gene matches: 13. Written as DNA, the CDR3 is TGTGCCAGCAGCCCATGGGTCGGGAGGCAAAGCGAGCAGTACTTC. Translating it yields CASSPWVGRQSEQYF.

J is TRBJ2-7 and V is TRBV11-3; 7 bases agree with TRBD2. J gave up 0 bases and V 2 bases, and 4 bases lay outside the gene matches. CDR3 length: 15 amino acids. Per germline, CDR1 SGHNT and CDR2 YENEEA. The chain's CDR3 is CASSLTGTTSYEQYF. CDR3 nucleotides: TGTGCCAGCAGCTTAACCGGGACTACCTCCTACGAGCAGTACTTC.

This clone was counted a single time. The gene calls are TRBV29-1 and TRBJ1-2; TRBD1 aligns across 11 bases. V gave up 0 bases and J gave up 0 bases; unmatched junction bases: 9. The V gene's germline CDR1 is SQVTM and CDR2 ANQGSEA. The CDR3 contains 18 residues. The CDR3 loop is CSVEEMRDRGGSNYGYTF. DNA of the CDR3: TGCAGCGTTGAAGAGATGAGGGACAGGGGGGGCTCTAACTATGGCTACACCTTC.

The V call is TRBV5-1, the J call TRBJ1-3; D may be TRBD1 (5 bases). The V gene lost 6 bases and the J gene lost 4 bases, with 11 bases spanning the gap. CDR3 size: 13 residues. Germline V gene sequence: CDR1 SGHRS, CDR2 YFSETQ. CDR3 loop: CASTDMAGNTIYF. The CDR3, as DNA: TGCGCCAGCACGGACATGGCAGGAAACACCATATATTTT.

The V gene is TRBV10-3, the J gene TRBJ1-2; a weak D match, TRBD1 (5 bases). Trimming shortened V by 8 bases and J by 4 bases, and 14 bases separated the two germline ends. Germline-derived CDR1 and CDR2 are ENHRY and SYGVKD. The CDR3 covers 13 residues. The CDR3 region is CAIGGGSLYGYTF. CDR3 coding DNA: TGTGCCATCGGGGGAGGCAGTCTCTATGGCTACACCTTC.

The chain has TRBV7-9 and TRBJ2-7; D is unresolved. The V and J ends lost 0 bases and 0 bases respectively, with 9 bases between them. The germline V gene has CDR1 SEHNR and CDR2 FQNEAQ (reference sequence). The CDR3 consists of 15 residues. The CDR3 DNA follows: TGTGCCAGCAGCTTAGCGCTCTCTACCTCCTACGAGCAGTACTTC. Protein product: CASSLALSTSYEQYF.

CDR3 in amino acids: CASSDPGQGEETQYF. CDR3 nucleotide sequence: TGCGCCAGCAGCGATCCGGGACAGGGGGAAGAGACCCAGTACTTC. This chain uses TRBV10-1 with TRBJ2-5; TRBD1 matches at 11 bases. The germline V gene encodes CDR1 WNHNN and CDR2 SYGVQD (reference sequence). The CDR3 consists of 15 residues. Trimming removed 6 bases from V and 3 bases from J; junction bases left unmatched: 6.

This rearrangement joins TRBV5-1 to TRBJ2-7; TRBD2 matches at 8 bases. The trim removed 4 bases at V and 3 bases at J, leaving 9 bases unmatched. The CDR3 extends over 15 amino acids. Germline lookup yields CDR1 SGHRS and CDR2 YFSETQ. In nucleotides, the CDR3 is TGCGCCAGCAGCCCCGGGGGGACTAGATACTACGAGCAGTACTTC. The encoded protein is CASSPGGTRYYEQYF.

The CDR3 loop is CASSLVPRGQGVSEAFF. CDR3 nucleotides: TGTGCCAGCAGCTTGGTCCCGAGGGGGCAGGGGGTATCTGAAGCTTTCTTT. The V call is TRBV5-4, the J call TRBJ1-1; 7 bases fit TRBD1. This CDR3 has 17 residues. Looked up from germline, CDR1 is SGHNT and CDR2 is YYREEE (reference sequence). V gave up 0 bases and J gave up 6 bases; unmatched junction bases: 14.

Concerning this clone itself: A read error may produce the germline difference seen at one junction end. The chain recombines TRBV5-1 with TRBJ2-6, with unresolved D. This CDR3 spans 18 amino acids. Germline-derived CDR1 and CDR2 are SGHRS and YFSETQ. The CDR3 sequence is CASSPQVTVFSGANVLTF. CDR3 sequence (DNA): TGCGCCAGCAGCCCCCAGGTAACAGTTTTCTCTGGCGCCAACGTCCTGACTTTC.

This chain uses TRBV29-1 with TRBJ1-2; weak D call: TRBD1 (5 bases). The CDR3 extends over 15 amino acids. Germline CDR1 SQVTM, CDR2 ANQGSEA. V was clipped by 6 bases and J by 4 bases, with 21 bases between them. The CDR3 coding sequence is TGCAGCGTAGACATAACGGATCAGGGATCCTATGGCTACACCTTC. This gives the protein CSVDITDQGSYGYTF.

The genes are TRBV29-1 and TRBJ2-3; TRBD2 aligns across 10 bases. V trimming: 3 bases; J trimming: 3 bases; junction bases outside the gene matches: 3. The CDR3 is 14 residues long. Per the germline V gene, CDR1 is SQVTM and CDR2 is ANQGSEA. DNA of the CDR3: TGCAGCGTTGAGGCTAGCGGGAGAACAGATACGCAGTATTTT. This translates into CSVEASGRTDTQYF.

In its sample, this clone was seen a few times. V is TRBV25-1 and J is TRBJ2-7; a weak D match, TRBD1 (5 bases). V was trimmed by 7 bases and J by 0 bases, leaving 10 bases between them. CDR1 is MGHDK and CDR2 is SYGVNS in the germline V gene. This CDR3 is built from 13 residues. The CDR3: CASIGDSSYEQYF. The CDR3 coding sequence is TGTGCCAGCATCGGAGACAGCTCCTACGAGCAGTACTTC.

The genes are TRBV19 and TRBJ1-5; TRBD1 matches 7 bases. This CDR3 comprises 14 residues. With V trimmed by 4 bases and J by 2 bases, 2 bases remained unmatched. The germline gives CDR1 LNHDA, CDR2 SQIVND (reference sequence). The CDR3 DNA is TGTGCCAGTAGTAGAGGACAGGGCAATCAGCCCCAGCATTTT. Protein product: CASSRGQGNQPQHF.

This chain connects TRBV5-1 to TRBJ2-3; 7 bases align to TRBD1. With 0 bases clipped from V and 2 bases from J, the junction kept 3 bases outside the gene matches. The CDR3 is 15 amino acids. Germline V gene lookup returns CDR1 SGHRS and CDR2 YFSETQ. The CDR3, as DNA: TGCGCCAGCAGCTTGGACCAGGGGGTCACAGATACGCAGTATTTT. It encodes CASSLDQGVTDTQYF. Drawing the rest from reference TRBV5-1 and TRBJ2-3, the complete variable domain is KAGVTQTPRYLIKTRGQQVTLSCSPISGHRSVSWYQQTPGQGLQFLFEYFSETQRNKGNFPGRFSGRQFSNSRSEMNVSTLELGDSALYLCASSLDQGVTDTQYFGPGTRLTVL.

The chain carries TRBV27 and TRBJ2-6; possibly TRBD1 for D (6 bases). Germline loops: CDR1 MNHEY, CDR2 SMNVEV (reference sequence). The CDR3 is made up of 15 amino acids. With 6 bases removed from V and 1 base from J, the gap between germline ends came to 10 bases. The CDR3 DNA follows: TGTGCCAGCAGCAAACAGGGTTCTGGGGCCAACGTCCTGACTTTC. This encodes CASSKQGSGANVLTF.

The rearrangement uses TRBV4-1 and TRBJ1-2; no firm D call. Trimming pared 1 base from V and 5 bases from J, leaving 11 bases between. Germline V lookup: CDR1 MGHRA, CDR2 YSYEKL. CDR3 length equals 14 residues. The CDR3 spells CASSQGRVAYGYTF. CDR3 sequence (DNA): TGCGCCAGCAGCCAAGGCCGGGTCGCTTATGGCTACACCTTC.

This clone was recorded a few times. The rearrangement joins TRBV11-2 to TRBJ2-7; no clear D gene. V was trimmed by 4 bases and J by 3 bases, leaving 4 bases between them. Germline CDR1 and CDR2: SGHAT and FQNNGV. CDR3 length equals 11 residues. CDR3 DNA sequence: TGTGCCAGCAGCTACAGCTACGAGCAGTACTTC. It translates to CASSYSYEQYF.

This sequence joins TRBV27 and TRBJ2-7, with a possible D match to TRBD1 (6 bases). There are 16 residues in the CDR3. Trimming took 3 bases from V and 6 from J, leaving 21 bases between them. Germline V gene lookup returns CDR1 MNHEY and CDR2 SMNVEV (reference sequence). DNA of the CDR3: TGTGCCAGCAGTTTGGGACCAGGGCAGATCAGGGGCGAGCAGTACTTC. Amino acid sequence: CASSLGPGQIRGEQYF.

The rearrangement uses TRBV18 and TRBJ1-1; unclear D gene. There are 13 residues in the CDR3. Trimming took 2 bases from V and 1 from J, leaving 5 bases between them. Germline loops: CDR1 KGHSH, CDR2 LQKENI. The CDR3 loop is CASSPTSNTEAFF. The CDR3, as DNA: TGTGCCAGCTCACCAACATCGAACACTGAAGCTTTCTTT. Together with reference TRBV18 and TRBJ1-1, the CDR3 gives the full variable domain: NAGVMQNPRHLVRRRGQEARLRCSPMKGHSHVYWYRQLPEEGLKFMVYLQKENIIDESGMPKERFSAEFPKEGPSILRIQQVVRGDSAAYFCASSPTSNTEAFFGQGTRLTVV.

V gene TRBV10-3 combines with J gene TRBJ2-5; tentatively, D is TRBD1 (6 bases). The J call is in doubt because the DNA end fits TRBJ2-7 better. The V gene's germline CDR1 is ENHRY and CDR2 SYGVKD. This CDR3 has 14 amino acids. CDR3 DNA: TGTGCCATCAGTGAGTCGCAGACAGGCAACGAGCAGTACTTC. Protein: CAISESQTGNEQYF.

The chain joins TRBV5-1 to TRBJ1-6; D not certain. Germline V gene data show CDR1 as SGHRS and CDR2 as YFSETQ. V was trimmed by 4 bases and J by 4 bases, leaving 6 bases between them. This CDR3 is 13 amino acids long. The CDR3 loop is CASSGGYNSPLHF. CDR3 DNA sequence: TGCGCCAGCAGCGGAGGATATAATTCACCCCTCCACTTT.